The present entry profiles one T cell receptor beta chain with its context. Each replicate PCR on the sorted subsets used 150 to 200 ng DNA (approximately 33,000 T cell genomes). Profiling relied on immunoSEQ multiplex PCR, and the TCRdb table lists in-frame clones only, not all of them. The sample lists roughly 590,000 clones, roughly 95% seen once, with roughly 0.1% in the top ten. The entry originates in a study of shared clonotypes between healthy human individuals. On the study more broadly: Researchers assigned three CD4 naive, three CD4 memory, two CD8 naive and one CD8 memory plate to each donor.

Germline V gene data show CDR1 as SGHNT and CDR2 as YYREEE (reference sequence). Losses at the gene ends were 0 bases for V and 2 bases for J; bases not matched to a gene: 8. This CDR3 spans 17 amino acids. CD45RO negativity and positive selection for CCR7 defined naive CD8 cells, a population that excluded terminally differentiated effector memory CD45RA+ cells. Sequencing was done on a sample of naive CD8+ T cells sorted from blood. This receptor was obtained from a woman in her thirties in good health. The rearrangement joins TRBV5-4 to TRBJ2-7; TRBD2 matches 10 bases. The CDR3 sequence is CASSLASMSGGAYEQYF. In DNA, the CDR3 is TGTGCCAGCAGCTTGGCCAGTATGAGCGGGGGGGCCTACGAGCAGTACTTC.